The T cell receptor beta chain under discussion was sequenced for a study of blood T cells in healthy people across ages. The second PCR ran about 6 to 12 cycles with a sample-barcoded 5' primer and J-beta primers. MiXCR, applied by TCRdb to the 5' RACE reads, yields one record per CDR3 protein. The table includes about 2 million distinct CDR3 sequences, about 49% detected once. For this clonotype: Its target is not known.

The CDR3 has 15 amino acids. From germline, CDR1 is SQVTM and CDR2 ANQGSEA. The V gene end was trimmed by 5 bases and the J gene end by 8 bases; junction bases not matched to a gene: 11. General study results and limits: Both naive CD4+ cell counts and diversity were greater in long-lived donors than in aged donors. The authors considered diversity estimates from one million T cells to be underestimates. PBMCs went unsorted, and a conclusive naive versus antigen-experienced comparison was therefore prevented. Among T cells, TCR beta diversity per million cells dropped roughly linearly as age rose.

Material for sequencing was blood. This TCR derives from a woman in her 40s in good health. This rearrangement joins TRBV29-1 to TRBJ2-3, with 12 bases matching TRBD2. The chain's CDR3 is CSVPPSGGVAVTQYF. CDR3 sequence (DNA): TGCAGCGTTCCCCCTAGCGGGGGGGTGGCAGTTACGCAGTATTTT.